The 18 T cell receptor beta chains given below trace back to one sample, sequenced in a study of CD8 T cells in Susac syndrome. cDNA came from roughly 0.53 to 1 ug RNA primed by random hexamers. TCRdb used MiXCR to reprocess the immunoSEQ multiplex PCR reads, holding one entry per CDR3 protein. This sample has 250,000 to 350,000 distinct CDR3 sequences, with roughly 85% found just once. Sequences were obtained from CD8+ T cells from PBMCs. Every receptor here comes from a human donor with multiple sclerosis.

V gene TRBV14 combines with J gene TRBJ2-1; unclear D gene. This CDR3 is built from 13 residues. Germline V gene lookup returns CDR1 SGHDN and CDR2 FVKESK. The ends were cut back, 3 bases at V and 9 bases at J, with 12 bases in the middle. CDR3 bases: TGTGCCAGCAGCCACGGCCAGCTCACTGAGCAGTTCTTC. Its translation is CASSHGQLTEQFF.

The chain is built from TRBV13 and TRBJ2-7; 9 nucleotides match TRBD2. The CDR3 loop spans 17 amino acids. The junction had 7 bases not matched to a gene; V was cut back by 1 base and J by 0 bases. CDR1 PRHDT and CDR2 FYEKMQ come from the germline V gene (reference sequence). The CDR3 reads CASSLAREGLLSYEQYF. CDR3 nucleotide sequence: TGTGCCAGCAGCTTAGCGCGGGAGGGCCTCCTCTCCTACGAGCAGTACTTC.

The CDR3, as DNA: TGTGCCACCGGACCTCTAGGGGACACTGAAGCTTTCTTT. It translates to CATGPLGDTEAFF. V is TRBV27 and J is TRBJ1-1, with a weak D call TRBD1 (5 bases). The germline V and J ends were trimmed by 10 bases and 3 bases, with 15 bases remaining between them. The germline gives CDR1 MNHEY, CDR2 SMNVEV (reference sequence). The CDR3 is made up of 13 amino acids.

This sequence joins TRBV19 and TRBJ2-1, with TRBD2 matching over 7 bases. From germline, CDR1 is LNHDA and CDR2 SQIVND (reference sequence). The V segment lost 3 bases and the J segment 0 bases; nucleotides outside the gene matches: 2. The CDR3 is made up of 15 amino acids. CDR3 in amino acids: CASSMGGSSYNEQFF. The CDR3 bases are TGTGCCAGTAGTATGGGAGGGAGCTCCTACAATGAGCAGTTCTTC.

The chain links TRBV3-1 to TRBJ2-1; 9 bases are shared with TRBD1. This CDR3 spans 17 amino acids. Germline assignment: CDR1 LGHDT and CDR2 YNNKEL (reference sequence). V lost 0 bases to trimming and J lost 2 bases; unmatched junction nucleotides: 5. The CDR3 region is CASSQDWGTGPYNEQFF. The CDR3 region has the DNA TGTGCCAGCAGCCAAGATTGGGGGACAGGGCCCTACAATGAGCAGTTCTTC.

The chain employs TRBV25-1 and TRBJ2-7; 7 bases match TRBD1. Trimming took 4 bases from V and 3 from J; bases not matched to a gene: 6. The CDR3 runs to 14 residues. Germline V gives CDR1 MGHDK, CDR2 SYGVNS. CDR3 protein: CASSGLRDSYEQYF. DNA for the CDR3: TGTGCCAGCAGTGGGCTTCGGGACAGCTACGAGCAGTACTTC.

The chain carries TRBV18 and TRBJ2-3, with a possible D match to TRBD2 (6 bases). The length of the CDR3 is 14 residues. Trimming removed 2 bases from V and 3 bases from J, with 9 bases in between. Germline lookup yields CDR1 KGHSH and CDR2 LQKENI. Written as DNA, the CDR3 is TGTGCCAGCTCACCATCGCGGGGTACAGATACGCAGTATTTT. Translation: CASSPSRGTDTQYF.

The V gene is TRBV10-3, the J gene TRBJ2-5, with 8 bases that match TRBD2. Germline loops: CDR1 ENHRY, CDR2 SYGVKD. The CDR3 contains 15 residues. V gave up 7 bases and J gave up 3 bases; unmatched junction bases: 10. CDR3 residues: CAIKRTSSAEETQYF. In DNA form, the CDR3 reads TGTGCCATCAAGCGGACTAGCAGTGCAGAAGAGACCCAGTACTTC.

This chain connects TRBV6-4 to TRBJ2-2; 8 bases align to TRBD1. V shed 2 bases and J 1 base; nucleotides not matched to a gene: 3. Germline CDR1 MRHNA, CDR2 SNTAGT. CDR3 size: 16 residues. The CDR3 region has the DNA TGTGCCAGCAGTGACACCGGGACAGGGAACACCGGGGAGCTGTTTTTT. Residues: CASSDTGTGNTGELFF.

The rearrangement joins TRBV3-1 to TRBJ1-6; tentative D call: TRBD1 (5 bases). Germline V gene sequence: CDR1 LGHDT, CDR2 YNNKEL (reference sequence). V shed 3 bases and J shed 5 bases, with 8 bases lying between them. This CDR3 spans 14 amino acids. The CDR3 region has the DNA TGTGCCAGCAGCCAGCCAGGGAATAATTCACCCCTCCACTTT. Encoded protein: CASSQPGNNSPLHF.

This rearrangement joins TRBV27 to TRBJ2-7, with D hard to call. The CDR3 extends over 13 amino acids. CDR1 and CDR2 (germline): MNHEY, SMNVEV (reference sequence). Deletions cut 5 bases from V and 2 bases from J, with 10 bases between. CDR3 protein: CASSNSRTYEQYF. CDR3 coding DNA: TGTGCCAGCAGTAACAGTCGCACCTACGAGCAGTACTTC.

The rearrangement joins TRBV9 to TRBJ1-1; 11 bases match TRBD1. The CDR3 runs to 14 residues. Germline V gives CDR1 SGDLS, CDR2 YYNGEE. The V segment lost 3 bases and the J segment 11 bases; nucleotides outside the gene matches: 9. CDR3 in amino acids: CASSAGQGASFAFF. The CDR3 DNA is TGTGCCAGCAGCGCAGGACAGGGGGCGTCTTTTGCTTTCTTT.

The V gene is TRBV29-1, the J gene TRBJ2-4; possibly TRBD2 for D (5 bases). The CDR3 contains 14 residues. Deletions cut 5 bases from V and 1 base from J, with 12 bases between. Germline CDR1 and CDR2: SQVTM and ANQGSEA. The CDR3 region is CSVPSGIAKNIQYF. Here the CDR3 DNA reads TGCAGCGTTCCATCGGGGATTGCCAAAAACATTCAGTACTTC.

This clonotype was recorded only once. The chain uses TRBV11-2 and TRBJ2-1; no reliable D call. Germline CDR1 and CDR2: SGHAT and FQNNGV. The CDR3 spans 16 residues. Trimming cost V 5 bases and J 2 bases, with 16 bases left between them. The CDR3 DNA is TGTGCCAGCAGCCCCAATTGGGTAGACCCCTACAATGAGCAGTTCTTC. It is translated as CASSPNWVDPYNEQFF.

The chain links TRBV27 to TRBJ2-7; 9 bases fit TRBD1. The CDR3 runs 17 residues. Looked up from germline, CDR1 is MNHEY and CDR2 is SMNVEV (reference sequence). Unmatched junction bases numbered 9, after V lost 3 bases and J lost 0 bases. The CDR3 spells CASSFLTGTGPSYEQYF. For the CDR3, the DNA is TGTGCCAGCAGTTTTCTAACCGGGACAGGGCCCTCCTACGAGCAGTACTTC.

The chain recombines TRBV20-1 with TRBJ2-7; the match to TRBD1 covers 11 bases. V lost 5 bases and J lost 2; bases outside the gene matches: 2. The CDR3 sequence is 13 residues long. CDR1 is DFQATT, CDR2 SNEGSKA, per germline (reference sequence). The CDR3 bases are TGCAGTGCTGGGGACAGGGGGGCCTACGAGCAGTACTTC. It translates to CSAGDRGAYEQYF.

V and J are TRBV19 and TRBJ2-5, with 8 bases fitting TRBD1. The junction had 7 bases not matched to a gene; V was cut back by 4 bases and J by 0 bases. The length of the CDR3 is 16 residues. The germline gives CDR1 LNHDA, CDR2 SQIVND (reference sequence). This chain's CDR3 is CASSTLGTGDQETQYF. The CDR3 DNA is TGTGCCAGTAGTACCCTCGGGACAGGAGACCAAGAGACCCAGTACTTC. Together with reference TRBV19 and TRBJ2-5, the CDR3 gives the full variable domain: DGGITQSPKYLFRKEGQNVTLSCEQNLNHDAMYWYRQDPGQGLRLIYYSQIVNDFQKGDIAEGYSVSREKKESFPLTVTSAQKNPTAFYLCASSTLGTGDQETQYFGPGTRLLVL.

This clonotype came up once. The V gene is TRBV5-6, the J gene TRBJ2-1; D gene unclear. The CDR3 consists of 14 residues. With 0 bases removed from V and 7 bases from J, the gap between germline ends came to 11 bases. Germline V gives CDR1 SGHDT, CDR2 YYEEEE. CDR3 in DNA: TGTGCCAGCAGCTTGGGGAGTAGCCGAAATGAGCAGTTCTTC. Amino acids: CASSLGSSRNEQFF.